The 18 T cell receptor beta chains given below trace back to one sample, sequenced in a study of siplizumab effects on memory and regulatory T cells. Sequencing was performed with immunoSEQ multiplex PCR; in TCRdb, only in-frame clones are kept and a portion is missing. Of approximately 100,000 clones in the sample, over 90% were seen once. The specimen sequenced was non-Treg CD4+ T cells sorted from blood. These TCRs come from a human donor in good health.

The V call is TRBV5-1, the J call TRBJ2-7; perhaps TRBD2 as D (6 bases). Germline V gene data show CDR1 as SGHRS and CDR2 as YFSETQ. V gave up 0 bases and J gave up 4 bases, with 11 bases separating them. This CDR3 is 14 amino acids long. The chain's CDR3 is CASSLAAGRYEQYF. The CDR3 coding sequence is TGCGCCAGCAGCTTGGCGGCAGGGAGGTACGAGCAGTACTTC.

This chain links TRBV19 with TRBJ2-1; tentative D call: TRBD1 (6 bases). Germline V gene data show CDR1 as LNHDA and CDR2 as SQIVND (reference sequence). V dropped 3 bases and J dropped 3 bases, with 12 bases sitting between them. The CDR3 runs 15 residues. DNA for the CDR3: TGTGCCAGTAGTATCGGCAGGGGACGCTACAATGAGCAGTTCTTC. Translating it yields CASSIGRGRYNEQFF. The full variable domain, rest sourced from reference TRBV19 and TRBJ2-1, is DGGITQSPKYLFRKEGQNVTLSCEQNLNHDAMYWYRQDPGQGLRLIYYSQIVNDFQKGDIAEGYSVSREKKESFPLTVTSAQKNPTAFYLCASSIGRGRYNEQFFGPGTRLTVL.

This chain connects TRBV5-1 to TRBJ1-6; possible D gene TRBD1, 5 bases. The CDR3 covers 16 residues. Germline V CDR1 and CDR2: SGHRS, YFSETQ. The V end lost 1 base, the J end lost 8 bases, and 16 bases lay between the germline ends. CDR3 sequence: CASSLWAGGKDSPLHF. The DNA of the CDR3 is TGCGCCAGCAGCTTGTGGGCTGGGGGGAAGGATTCACCCCTCCACTTT.

The chain uses TRBV30 and TRBJ2-3, with 9 bases matching TRBD1. Per germline, CDR1 GTSNPN and CDR2 SVGIG (reference sequence). V shed 1 base, J shed 1 base, and the junction held 6 bases outside the gene matches. CDR3 length: 16 amino acids. The CDR3 DNA follows: TGTGCCTGGAGTGACTCCCGGGACAGGGGCACAGATACGCAGTATTTT. It is translated as CAWSDSRDRGTDTQYF. Full variable domain (missing parts from reference TRBV30 and TRBJ2-3): SQTIHQWPATLVQPVGSPLSLECTVEGTSNPNLYWYRQAAGRGLQLLFYSVGIGQISSEVPQNLSASRPQDRQFILSSKKLLLSDSGFYLCAWSDSRDRGTDTQYFGPGTRLTVL.

The V and J genes are TRBV5-4 and TRBJ2-1, with 10 bases identical to TRBD1. Unmatched junction bases numbered 3, after V lost 4 bases and J lost 2 bases. The CDR3 length is 15 residues. Germline V gives CDR1 SGHNT, CDR2 YYREEE (reference sequence). The CDR3 coding sequence is TGTGCCAGCAGCGTCGGACAGGGGGCCTACAATGAGCAGTTCTTC. Protein sequence: CASSVGQGAYNEQFF.

This rearrangement joins TRBV6-1 to TRBJ2-7; D is undetermined. V was pared by 7 bases and J by 5 bases, with 9 bases between. Germline V CDR1 and CDR2: MNHNS, SASEGT. The CDR3 contains 11 residues. The CDR3 sequence is CASTSSNEQYF. The CDR3 coding sequence is TGTGCCAGCACCTCATCGAACGAGCAGTACTTC.

The rearrangement links TRBV20-1 to TRBJ2-7; no clear D. This CDR3 has 10 amino acids. V was clipped by 0 bases and J by 3 bases, with 0 bases between them. Germline-derived CDR1 and CDR2 are DFQATT and SNEGSKA (reference sequence). The CDR3 nucleotides read TGCAGTGCTAGAGACTACGAGCAGTACTTC. Protein product: CSARDYEQYF.

This sequence joins TRBV19 and TRBJ1-1, with D hard to call. V lost 5 bases, J lost 4 bases, and 17 bases lay in between. CDR1 is LNHDA and CDR2 is SQIVND in the germline V gene (reference sequence). This CDR3 region has 15 residues. The CDR3 bases are TGTGCCAGTAGTTTGGCAGATACCTGGGGCACTGAAGCTTTCTTT. Translated, it gives CASSLADTWGTEAFF.

The chain links TRBV5-1 to TRBJ2-1, with 10 bases that match TRBD2. The junction had 5 bases not matched to a gene; V was cut back by 5 bases and J by 9 bases. Germline CDR1 SGHRS, CDR2 YFSETQ. The CDR3 is 13 residues long. CDR3 region: CASSLAGAREQFF. The CDR3 DNA is TGCGCCAGCAGTCTAGCGGGGGCGCGTGAGCAGTTCTTC.

The V call is TRBV21-1, the J call TRBJ2-1; the table gives TRBD1 as D, unverified against the DNA. TRBV21-1 is deemed a pseudogene. The CDR3 is 15 residues long. The DNA of the CDR3 is TGTGCCAGCAGACCGGGGACAGGGGGCTACAATGAGCAGTTCTTC. This sequence encodes CASRPGTGGYNEQFF.

The chain has TRBV28 and TRBJ1-1, with D hard to call. V was clipped by 4 bases and J by 6 bases, with 15 bases between them. This CDR3 spans 14 amino acids. CDR1 is MDHEN, CDR2 SYDVKM, per germline. The CDR3 loop reads CASSSGGAAAEAFF. In DNA form, the CDR3 reads TGTGCCAGCAGTTCCGGCGGCGCGGCTGCTGAAGCTTTCTTT.

The chain has TRBV5-1 and TRBJ2-3, with D perhaps TRBD2 (5 bases). Trimming left V 4 bases short and J 2 bases short, with 8 bases between. The CDR3 totals 13 residues. The germline V gene encodes CDR1 SGHRS and CDR2 YFSETQ. The CDR3 coding sequence is TGCGCCAGCAGCGGGAGACACACAGATACGCAGTATTTT. It codes for CASSGRHTDTQYF. Looking up the rest from reference TRBV5-1 and TRBJ2-3 gives the full variable domain: KAGVTQTPRYLIKTRGQQVTLSCSPISGHRSVSWYQQTPGQGLQFLFEYFSETQRNKGNFPGRFSGRQFSNSRSEMNVSTLELGDSALYLCASSGRHTDTQYFGPGTRLTVL.

The chain has TRBV10-1 and TRBJ2-1; possible D gene TRBD2, 7 bases. Germline V lookup: CDR1 WNHNN, CDR2 SYGVQD (reference sequence). Trimming shortened V by 4 bases and J by 3 bases, and 10 bases separated the two germline ends. CDR3 length: 14 amino acids. This CDR3 reads CASSAGGSYNEQFF. The CDR3 bases are TGCGCCAGCAGTGCGGGGGGCAGCTACAATGAGCAGTTCTTC.

CDR3 bases: TGTGCCAGTAGCCGCGACCTACCTAACACCGGGGAGCTGTTTTTT. Translating it yields CASSRDLPNTGELFF. The genes are TRBV19 and TRBJ2-2; no firm D call. Per the germline V gene, CDR1 is LNHDA and CDR2 is SQIVND (reference sequence). The CDR3 length is 15 residues. V gave up 6 bases and J gave up 2 bases, with 13 bases separating them.

The rearrangement links TRBV19 to TRBJ2-1; 8 nucleotides match TRBD2. This CDR3 contains 13 residues. Germline V lookup: CDR1 LNHDA, CDR2 SQIVND (reference sequence). J was trimmed by 4 bases and V by 10 bases; bases with no gene match: 6. CDR3 sequence: CATRTSTYNEQFF. The CDR3 DNA is TGTGCCACTCGGACTAGCACTTACAATGAGCAGTTCTTC.

The genes are TRBV20-1 and TRBJ2-7; TRBD1 might be the D (5 bases). Trimming cost V 5 bases and J 2 bases, with 7 bases left between them. The length of the CDR3 is 11 residues. The germline V gene has CDR1 DFQATT and CDR2 SNEGSKA (reference sequence). The CDR3 DNA is TGCAGTGCTGGGGCAACCTACGAGCAGTACTTC. Translated, it gives CSAGATYEQYF.

The chain uses TRBV19 and TRBJ1-1; no reliable D call. V was shortened by 5 bases and J by 4 bases, with 5 bases between the two germline ends. The CDR3 spans 11 residues. CDR1 LNHDA and CDR2 SQIVND come from the germline V gene (reference sequence). The CDR3 DNA reads TGTGCCAGTAGTCAAGTCACTGAAGCTTTCTTT. Its translation is CASSQVTEAFF.

The rearrangement joins TRBV7-8 to TRBJ2-1; TRBD2 agrees at 9 bases. CDR1 and CDR2 (germline): SGHVS, FQNEAQ. V lost 3 bases, J lost 8 bases, and 5 bases stayed unmatched. The CDR3 is made up of 14 amino acids. This CDR3 reads CASSFGTSTDEQFF. CDR3 DNA sequence: TGTGCCAGCAGCTTTGGGACTAGCACTGATGAGCAGTTCTTC.